The 3 T cell receptor beta chains below were found in one sample sequenced in a study of cytomegalovirus exposure and HLA in healthy donors (dated 2017 in TCRdb). Library preparation employed the immunoSEQ multiplex PCR assay. For the multiplex PCR, a mixture combining 60 forward primers for TCR Vbeta segments and 13 reverse primers for TCR Jbeta segments was used. Not all clones reach the TCRdb copy of this immuneACCESS table, which keeps in-frame sequences only. Checked studies attribute under half of the gap to unresolved V genes and leave the rest unexplained. The sample table contains over 90,000 clones; only one count was recorded for roughly three quarters of them. Together, the top ten hold 4% of the sample. Sequenced input: PBMCs. These receptors were obtained from a man aged 45-65 years in good health and CMV-seropositive.

This clone was detected a few times. This chain joins TRBV6-1 and TRBJ2-7; 7 bases map to TRBD1. Germline CDR1 and CDR2: MNHNS and SASEGT. The CDR3 extends over 15 amino acids. V trimming: 1 base; J trimming: 0 bases; junction bases outside the gene matches: 3. CDR3 region: CASSEGTGSSYEQYF. The CDR3 DNA is TGTGCCAGCAGTGAAGGGACAGGAAGCTCCTACGAGCAGTACTTC.

The genes are TRBV28 and TRBJ1-1; 9 positions agree with TRBD1. Germline-derived CDR1 and CDR2 are MDHEN and SYDVKM. The trim removed 5 bases at V and 3 bases at J, leaving 7 bases unmatched. The CDR3 spans 15 residues. The DNA for the CDR3 is TGTGCCAGCAGTACAGGACAGGGGAGGTACACTGAAGCTTTCTTT. As protein: CASSTGQGRYTEAFF.

The chain couples TRBV5-1 to TRBJ1-1; possibly TRBD1 for D (5 bases). This CDR3 contains 16 residues. Trimming took off 1 base at V and 4 bases at J, with 17 bases between the two ends. The germline V gene has CDR1 SGHRS and CDR2 YFSETQ. Written as DNA, the CDR3 is TGCGCCAGCAGCTTGAACGAGGCAGGGATGAGCACTGAAGCTTTCTTT. The encoded protein is CASSLNEAGMSTEAFF.